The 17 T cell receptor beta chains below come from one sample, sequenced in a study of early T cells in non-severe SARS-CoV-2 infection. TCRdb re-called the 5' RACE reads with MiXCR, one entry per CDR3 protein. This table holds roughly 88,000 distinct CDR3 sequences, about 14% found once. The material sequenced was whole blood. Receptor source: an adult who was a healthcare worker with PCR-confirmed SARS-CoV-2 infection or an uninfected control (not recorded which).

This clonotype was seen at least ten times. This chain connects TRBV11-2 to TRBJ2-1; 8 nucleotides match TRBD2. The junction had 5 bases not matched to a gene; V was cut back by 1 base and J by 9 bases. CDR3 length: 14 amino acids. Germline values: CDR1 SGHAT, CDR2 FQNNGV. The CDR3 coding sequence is TGTGCCAGCAGCTTAGGAGGTAGCGGGGTTGAGCAGTTCTTC. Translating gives CASSLGGSGVEQFF.

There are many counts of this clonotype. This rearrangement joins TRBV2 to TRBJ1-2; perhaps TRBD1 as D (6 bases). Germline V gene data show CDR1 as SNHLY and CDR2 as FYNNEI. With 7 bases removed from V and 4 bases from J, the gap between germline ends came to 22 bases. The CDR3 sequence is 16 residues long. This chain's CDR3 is CASTPRQEILGYGYTF. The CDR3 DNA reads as TGTGCCAGCACTCCCCGACAGGAGATCCTTGGCTATGGCTACACCTTC.

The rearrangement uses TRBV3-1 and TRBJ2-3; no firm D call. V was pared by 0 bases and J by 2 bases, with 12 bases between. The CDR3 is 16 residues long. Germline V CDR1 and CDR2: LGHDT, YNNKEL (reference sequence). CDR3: CASSQEPRDNTDTQYF. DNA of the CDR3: TGTGCCAGCAGCCAAGAACCCAGAGATAACACAGATACGCAGTATTTT.

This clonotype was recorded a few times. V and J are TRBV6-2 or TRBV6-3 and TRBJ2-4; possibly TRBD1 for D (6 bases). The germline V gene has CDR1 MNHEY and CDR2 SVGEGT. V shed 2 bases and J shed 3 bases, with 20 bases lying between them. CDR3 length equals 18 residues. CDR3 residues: CASSYLPWGPLGKNIQYF. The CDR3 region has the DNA TGTGCCAGCAGTTACCTGCCATGGGGGCCCTTAGGCAAAAACATTCAGTACTTC.

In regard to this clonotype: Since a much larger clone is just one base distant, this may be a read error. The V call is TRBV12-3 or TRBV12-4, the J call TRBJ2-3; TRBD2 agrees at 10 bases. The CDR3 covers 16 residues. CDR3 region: CVSSPVTSGGTDTQYF. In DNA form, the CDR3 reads TGTGTCAGCAGCCCCGTCACTAGCGGGGGCACAGATACGCAGTATTTT.

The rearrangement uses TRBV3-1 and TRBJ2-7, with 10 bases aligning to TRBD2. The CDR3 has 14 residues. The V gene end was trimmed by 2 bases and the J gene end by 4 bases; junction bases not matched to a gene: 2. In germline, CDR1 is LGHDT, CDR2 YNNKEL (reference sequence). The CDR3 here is CASSQTSGDYEQYF. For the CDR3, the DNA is TGTGCCAGCAGCCAAACTAGCGGGGATTACGAGCAGTACTTC.

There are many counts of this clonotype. CDR3 loop: CASSYSGQVYGYTF. As DNA, the CDR3 is TGTGCCAGCAGTTACTCGGGACAGGTCTATGGCTACACCTTC. The rearrangement joins TRBV6-6 to TRBJ1-2; 8 nucleotides align to TRBD1. The CDR3 contains 14 residues. The germline V gene has CDR1 MNHNY and CDR2 SVGAGI (reference sequence). V gave up 0 bases and J gave up 4 bases; unmatched junction bases: 1.

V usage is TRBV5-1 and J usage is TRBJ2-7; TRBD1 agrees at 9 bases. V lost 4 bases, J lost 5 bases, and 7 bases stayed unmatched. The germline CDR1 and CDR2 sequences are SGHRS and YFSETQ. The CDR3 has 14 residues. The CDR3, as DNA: TGCGCCAGCAGCCCAAGGACAGGGGCCGACGAGCAGTACTTC. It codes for CASSPRTGADEQYF.

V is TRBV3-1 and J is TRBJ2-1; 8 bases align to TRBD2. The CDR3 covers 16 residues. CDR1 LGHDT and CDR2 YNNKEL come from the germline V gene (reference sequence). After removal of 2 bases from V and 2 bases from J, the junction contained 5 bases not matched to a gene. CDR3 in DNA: TGTGCCAGCAGCCAAACTTCGGGGGGGCCCTACAATGAGCAGTTCTTC. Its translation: CASSQTSGGPYNEQFF.

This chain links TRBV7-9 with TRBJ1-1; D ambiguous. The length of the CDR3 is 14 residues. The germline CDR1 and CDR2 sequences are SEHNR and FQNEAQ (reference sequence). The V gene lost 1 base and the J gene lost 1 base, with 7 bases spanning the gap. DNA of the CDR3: TGTGCCAGCAGCTTAGAGGCAGAGAACACTGAAGCTTTCTTT. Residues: CASSLEAENTEAFF.

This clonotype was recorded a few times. The CDR3 coding sequence is TGTGCCAGCAGCTTAGTCCAGGGTGAAGCTTTCTTT. The encoded protein is CASSLVQGEAFF. The rearrangement uses TRBV11-2 and TRBJ1-1; possibly TRBD1 for D (5 bases). This CDR3 has 12 amino acids. Germline V gene lookup returns CDR1 SGHAT and CDR2 FQNNGV. The germline V and J ends were trimmed by 1 base and 7 bases, with 7 bases remaining between them.

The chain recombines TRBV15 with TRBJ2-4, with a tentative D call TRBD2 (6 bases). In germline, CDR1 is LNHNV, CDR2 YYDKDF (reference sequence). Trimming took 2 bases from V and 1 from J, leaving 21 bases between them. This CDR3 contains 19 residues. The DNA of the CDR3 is TGTGCCACCAGCAGACTCGCAGGGAGGTTCGGCGTCGCCAAAAACATTCAGTACTTC. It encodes CATSRLAGRFGVAKNIQYF.

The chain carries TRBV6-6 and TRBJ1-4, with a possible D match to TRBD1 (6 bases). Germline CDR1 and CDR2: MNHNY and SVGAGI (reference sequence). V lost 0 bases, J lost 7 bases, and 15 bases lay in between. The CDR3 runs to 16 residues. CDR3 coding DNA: TGTGCCAGCAGTTACTCGATTTGGCAGGGGAGTGAAAAACTGTTTTTT. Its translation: CASSYSIWQGSEKLFF.

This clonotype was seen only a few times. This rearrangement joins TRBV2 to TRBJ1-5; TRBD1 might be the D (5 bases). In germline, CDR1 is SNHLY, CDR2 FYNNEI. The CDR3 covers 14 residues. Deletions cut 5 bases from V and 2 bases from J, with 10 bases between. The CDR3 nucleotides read TGTGCCAGCAGTCCCAGCAGGGGCAATCAGCCCCAGCATTTT. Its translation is CASSPSRGNQPQHF.

CDR3 bases: TGTGCCAGCAGTTGGACAGGTTATGAAAAACTGTTTTTT. Its protein product is CASSWTGYEKLFF. The genes are TRBV27 and TRBJ1-4; 7 bases are a match to TRBD1. CDR1 MNHEY and CDR2 SMNVEV come from the germline V gene (reference sequence). The CDR3 extends over 13 amino acids. The trim removed 4 bases at V and 6 bases at J, leaving 2 bases unmatched.

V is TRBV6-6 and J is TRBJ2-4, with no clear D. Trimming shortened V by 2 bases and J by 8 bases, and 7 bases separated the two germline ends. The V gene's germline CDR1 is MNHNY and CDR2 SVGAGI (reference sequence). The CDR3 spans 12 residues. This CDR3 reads CASSYIQDIQYF. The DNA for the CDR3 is TGTGCCAGCAGTTACATTCAGGACATTCAGTACTTC.

The CDR3 nucleotides are TGTGCCAGCAGCGAGGGTTCTTTGCACACCGGGGAGCTGTTTTTT. This codes for CASSEGSLHTGELFF. This chain uses TRBV11-3 with TRBJ2-2, with D maybe TRBD2 (5 bases). This CDR3 is built from 15 residues. The germline V gene encodes CDR1 SGHNT and CDR2 YENEEA. V was cut by 5 bases and J by 3 bases, with 13 bases left in between.